A single sample gave rise to the 9 T cell receptor beta chains below, sequenced in a study of shared clonotypes between healthy human individuals. Profiled with immunoSEQ multiplex PCR; TCRdb holds only in-frame clones, not every one. The sample has about 1.1 million clones, 78% seen once. The specimen was memory CD4+ T cells from PBMCs. Subset described: CD45RA-negative fraction. These receptors originate from a young man in good health. Some clones in this sample may be carry-over from other donors' samples.

This clone has ten or more counts. This sample includes further DNA sequences coding for the same CDR3. This sequence joins TRBV9 and TRBJ1-1; TRBD1 is a possible D gene (6 bases). CDR1 and CDR2 from the germline V gene are SGDLS and YYNGEE. The CDR3 loop spans 15 amino acids. V was shortened by 0 bases and J by 0 bases, with 9 bases between the two germline ends. The CDR3 is CASSVGGAVNTEAFF. The CDR3 nucleotides read TGTGCCAGCAGCGTAGGGGGGGCGGTGAACACTGAAGCTTTCTTT.

The chain employs TRBV5-1 and TRBJ2-2, with 7 bases that match TRBD1. Trimming took 2 bases from V and 1 from J; bases not matched to a gene: 2. The CDR3 totals 15 residues. Germline loops: CDR1 SGHRS, CDR2 YFSETQ. CDR3 bases: TGCGCCAGCAGCTTCCGGGACAGGAACACCGGGGAGCTGTTTTTT. Its translation: CASSFRDRNTGELFF.

The rearrangement links TRBV7-9 to TRBJ2-3, with 8 bases that match TRBD1. This CDR3 comprises 15 residues. CDR1 SEHNR and CDR2 FQNEAQ come from the germline V gene (reference sequence). Trimming at V came to 4 bases and at J to 2 bases, leaving 5 bases not matched to a gene. CDR3 sequence reads: CASSSGGYTTDTQYF. In DNA, the CDR3 is TGTGCCAGCAGCTCAGGGGGCTATACCACAGATACGCAGTATTTT.

V is TRBV5-1 and J is TRBJ2-3, with D hard to call. V lost 0 bases and J 1 base, leaving 24 bases between the germline ends. Germline CDR1 is SGHRS and CDR2 is YFSETQ. This CDR3 is 20 amino acids long. The chain's CDR3 is CASSLEARRGPSARTDTQYF. In DNA, the CDR3 is TGCGCCAGCAGCTTGGAGGCCAGACGAGGCCCGTCGGCTCGCACAGATACGCAGTATTTT.

The rearrangement uses TRBV7-2 and TRBJ2-7; D unclear. This CDR3 spans 15 amino acids. Germline V gene lookup returns CDR1 SGHTA and CDR2 FQGNSA. The germline V and J ends were trimmed by 1 base and 2 bases, with 12 bases remaining between them. CDR3 coding DNA: TGTGCCAGCAGCTTAGAGGTTTTTGGGGCCTACGAGCAGTACTTC. Its translation is CASSLEVFGAYEQYF.

The CDR3 is CASRGGLSPLHF. The CDR3 bases are TGTGCCAGCAGAGGGGGCTTATCACCCCTCCACTTT. The chain couples TRBV2 to TRBJ1-6; 7 bases map to TRBD1. With V trimmed by 6 bases and J by 10 bases, 3 bases remained unmatched. This CDR3 comprises 12 residues. Per the germline V gene, CDR1 is SNHLY and CDR2 is FYNNEI.

A remark on this clone: Distinct nucleotide sequences in the sample also encode this CDR3. The gene calls are TRBV7-3 and TRBJ1-1, with 8 bases aligning to TRBD1. The CDR3 loop spans 12 amino acids. The V gene end was trimmed by 5 bases and the J gene end by 7 bases; junction bases not matched to a gene: 3. From germline, CDR1 is SGHTA and CDR2 FQGTGA. The CDR3 DNA reads as TGTGCCAGCAGCCTACAGGGGGGTGAAGCTTTCTTT. Encoded protein: CASSLQGGEAFF.

This clone was recorded a few times. This chain links TRBV28 with TRBJ1-2; D unresolved. Per germline, CDR1 MDHEN and CDR2 SYDVKM. The CDR3 contains 15 residues. Between the trimmed V and J ends, which lost 3 bases and 4 bases, there was a span of 15 bases. The CDR3 DNA reads as TGTGCCAGCAGTTTGCCGACGGTTCCCGTCTATGGCTACACCTTC. Residues: CASSLPTVPVYGYTF.

The chain couples TRBV28 to TRBJ1-2; D is unresolved. The CDR3 consists of 13 residues. Trimming took 6 bases from V and 8 from J, leaving 16 bases between them. Germline V gene lookup returns CDR1 MDHEN and CDR2 SYDVKM. This CDR3 is CASSPSGRRGYTF. The CDR3 nucleotides read TGTGCCAGCAGCCCCAGCGGTCGGAGGGGCTACACCTTC.